A selection of T cell receptor beta chains follows, all from one sample in a study of early T cells in non-severe SARS-CoV-2 infection. MiXCR, applied by TCRdb to the 5' RACE reads, yields one record per CDR3 protein. Among approximately 30,000 distinct CDR3 sequences, 5.4% were seen once, and the ten largest hold over 20%. Sequencing was carried out using whole blood. The receptor source for this set is an adult who was a healthcare worker with PCR-confirmed SARS-CoV-2 infection or an uninfected control (not recorded which). Each CDR3 is given with its conserved first and last residue. The D gene is left open where the match is weak. Part of the rows lack a size; the others show once, few, many or a class for expanded clones.

17	NA	NA	TRBV28	TRBJ2-7	TGTGCCAGCAGTTTATGGAGGACCGAGACGAGACCCTACGAGCAGTACTTC	CASSLWRTETRPYEQYF
15	many	NA	TRBV12-3/TRBV12-4	TRBJ2-5	TGTGCCAGCAGTTTCCGGGCCCCAAGGAGGGAGACCCAGTACTTC	CASSFRAPRRETQYF
16	many	TRBD2	TRBV7-2	TRBJ2-1	TGTGCCAGCAGCTTAGCTCTAGCGGGGGGGTATAATGAGCAGTTCTTC	CASSLALAGGYNEQFF
13	NA	TRBD2	TRBV27	TRBJ2-2	TGTGCCAGCACGGGCGGGAGGAACGGGGAGCTGTTTTTT	CASTGGRNGELFF
16	NA	TRBD2	TRBV5-1	TRBJ2-7	TGCGCCAGCAGCGGTAGTGGTGCTAGCGGGACAAACGAGCAGTACTTC	CASSGSGASGTNEQYF
12	many	NA	TRBV12-3/TRBV12-4	TRBJ1-3	TGTGCCAGCTCGAGGTCTGGAAACACCATATATTTT	CASSRSGNTIYF
11	many	TRBD1	TRBV19	TRBJ2-7	TGTGCCAGTAGTCCCGGGACAGGAGTTCGGTTC	CASSPGTGVRF
13	few	NA	TRBV7-6	TRBJ2-7	TGTGCCAGCAGCTTAGTCCCTGGGGAGGAGCAGTACTTC	CASSLVPGEEQYF
15	few	TRBD1	TRBV7-2	TRBJ2-4	TGTGCCAGCAGCGAAGGACAGGGGGCGCAGAACATTCAGTACTTC	CASSEGQGAQNIQYF
16	few	TRBD2	TRBV5-4	TRBJ2-1	TGTGCCAGCAGCTTCCCGACTAGCGGGAGGTCTGTGAAACAGTTCTTC	CASSFPTSGRSVKQFF
16	NA	NA	TRBV6-5	TRBJ2-2	TGTGCCAGCAGTACGCTTGGCGGTCGACCCACCGGGGAGCTGTTTTTT	CASSTLGGRPTGELFF
14	many	NA	TRBV27	TRBJ2-5	TGTGCCAGCAGCTCCCCCGGCCTCCAAGAGACCCAGTACTTC	CASSSPGLQETQYF
17	many	TRBD1	TRBV24-1	TRBJ2-1	TGTGCCACCAGTGACCCGAGCCAGGGGGCGACTCGGAATGAGCAGTTCTTC	CATSDPSQGATRNEQFF
12	NA	NA	TRBV18	TRBJ1-5	TGTGCCAGCTCCCGGGATAGTCAGCCCCAGCATTTT	CASSRDSQPQHF
13	many	NA	TRBV30	TRBJ1-1	TGTGCCTGGAGTCTGGGGGAGAGCACTGAAGCTTTCTTT	CAWSLGESTEAFF
15	medium-sized	NA	TRBV19	TRBJ1-5	TGTGCCAGCGCCCTGGGGGGGTCTAGCAATCAGCCCCAGCATTTT	CASALGGSSNQPQHF
15	many	NA	TRBV28	TRBJ1-2	TGTGCCACCACTCAAGGGGTCGGCATGTACTATGGCTACACCTTC	CATTQGVGMYYGYTF
12	few	NA	TRBV7-2	TRBJ2-3	TGTGCCAGCAGCTCTTTCACAGATACGCAGTATTTT	CASSSFTDTQYF
16	NA	NA	TRBV24-1	TRBJ2-1	TGTGCCACCAGTGATCCACCTCGGGGGCCCTACAATGAGCAGTTCTTC	CATSDPPRGPYNEQFF
17	NA	TRBD2	TRBV10-3	TRBJ2-1	TGTGCCATCAGTGAGGCGCTAGCGGGAGCAGGCTACAATGAGCAGTTCTTC	CAISEALAGAGYNEQFF
14	many	NA	TRBV21-1	TRBJ2-7	TGTGCCAGCAGCATAAAGAGAAAGGGGGGCGAGCAGTACTTC	CASSIKRKGGEQYF
13	many	TRBD2	TRBV29-1	TRBJ2-1	TGCAGCGTTGCTAGCGGGAGAAACAATGAGCAGTTCTTC	CSVASGRNNEQFF
16	few	NA	TRBV13	TRBJ1-6	TGTGCCAGCAGCTCAACAGGGATAAGTAGGGATTCACCCCTCCACTTT	CASSSTGISRDSPLHF
13	NA	NA	TRBV25-1	TRBJ2-7	TGTGCCAGCAGTACCGCCGGAGCCTACGAGCAGTACTTC	CASSTAGAYEQYF
15	many	TRBD2	TRBV14	TRBJ2-7	TGTGCCAGCAGCCAAGTTGGACTAGCGGGAGTCGAGCAGTACTTC	CASSQVGLAGVEQYF
16	NA	TRBD2	TRBV14	TRBJ2-1	TGTGCCAGCAGCCGGATAGCGGGGGGCCCCGACATCGAGCAGTTCTTC	CASSRIAGGPDIEQFF
15	many	TRBD1	TRBV7-6	TRBJ2-7	TGTGCCAGCAGCCCCGGGACAGGGGGACCCTACGAGCAGTACTTC	CASSPGTGGPYEQYF
16	few	TRBD2	TRBV11-2	TRBJ2-1	TGTGCCAGCAGCTTAGATTTGCTAGCGGGAGTGGATGAGCAGTTCTTC	CASSLDLLAGVDEQFF
14	NA	NA	TRBV2	TRBJ2-2	TGTGCCAGCAGTGAAAAAAGCAGTTGGACCGAGCTGTTTTTT	CASSEKSSWTELFF
12	many	NA	TRBV11-1	TRBJ2-7	TGTGCCAGCAGCTTAGTTAACGGCGAGCAGTACTTC	CASSLVNGEQYF
15	few	NA	TRBV12-3/TRBV12-4	TRBJ1-5	TGTGCCAGCAGTCCCCAGGGCCGGCTCAATCAGCCCCAGCATTTT	CASSPQGRLNQPQHF
13	many	NA	TRBV11-2	TRBJ2-3	TGTGCCAGCAGCTTAGATAACACAGATACGCAGTATTTT	CASSLDNTDTQYF
15	NA	NA	TRBV12-3/TRBV12-4	TRBJ1-3	TGTGCCAGCAGTTTAGGATTGGAAACTGGAAACACCATATATTTT	CASSLGLETGNTIYF
8	many	NA	TRBV6-5	TRBJ2-5	TGTGCCAGCAGTTACTATACCTTC	CASSYYTF
15	few	NA	TRBV20-1	TRBJ2-6	TGCAGTGCTAATCTAGGTACCTCTGGGGCCAACGTCCTGACTTTC	CSANLGTSGANVLTF
15	many	NA	TRBV7-2	TRBJ1-3	TGTGCCAGCAGCTCTACAGGGTTCTCTGGAAACACCATATATTTT	CASSSTGFSGNTIYF